The sequence of this T cell receptor (beta chain) was determined in a study of blood T cell repertoires in COVID-19. Whole-study context: The samples span acute and convalescent COVID-19 from the United States, Italy and Spain. Sources were T cells, B-cell-depleted T cells, or PBMCs; the material itself was cDNA or gDNA.

V was pared by 0 bases and J by 4 bases, with 10 bases between. Germline assignment: CDR1 SGDLS and CDR2 YYNGEE. This CDR3 comprises 14 residues. In the study's own analysis: Estimates of nucleated cell counts were drawn from the amplification of reference gene primers. Produced via immunoSEQ multiplex PCR; TCRdb's table is partial and in-frame only. V, J and clone size were drawn from that table, and D and trimming were deduced from the DNA. The sample includes roughly 140,000 clones, around 90% of them seen just once. This clone was counted a single time. Sequencing was carried out using peripheral blood. The rearrangement joins TRBV9 to TRBJ1-2; the D is unclear. This sequence was found in a woman aged 55-70 years with active or convalescent COVID-19. CDR3 nucleotide sequence: TGTGCCAGCAGCGTAGGAGGGATAGGCTATGGCTACACCTTC. Translating gives CASSVGGIGYGYTF.